These 28 T cell receptor beta chains share one sample of origin, sequenced in a study of T cell responses to AZD1222 COVID-19 vaccine. Here immunoSEQ multiplex PCR was the method, and the copy in TCRdb shows in-frame clones only, minus some. The table includes about 120,000 clones, 91% detected once. Sample: peripheral blood, taken on day 0 of AZD1222 vaccination. The receptors were sampled from an adult in good health.

The rearrangement joins TRBV4-1 to TRBJ1-2, with no clear D. This CDR3 region has 14 residues. V lost 0 bases to trimming and J lost 4 bases, with 9 bases between them. The V gene's germline CDR1 is MGHRA and CDR2 YSYEKL. The CDR3 is CASSQDGTRYGYTF. CDR3 nucleotides: TGCGCCAGCAGCCAAGACGGCACCCGCTATGGCTACACCTTC.

DNA for the CDR3: TGTGCCAGCAGGTCCGCGGGGGATACTTCTGGCTACACCTTC. This sequence encodes CASRSAGDTSGYTF. This chain joins TRBV5-6 and TRBJ1-2, with D possibly TRBD1 on 5 matching bases. The CDR3 totals 14 residues. V gave up 5 bases and J gave up 7 bases, with 18 bases separating them. Germline V lookup: CDR1 SGHDT, CDR2 YYEEEE.

The chain employs TRBV19 and TRBJ1-3; weak D call: TRBD1 (5 bases). Germline values: CDR1 LNHDA, CDR2 SQIVND (reference sequence). This CDR3 region has 13 residues. Trimming shortened V by 5 bases and J by 5 bases, and 10 bases separated the two germline ends. CDR3 sequence reads: CASSWTMRNTIYF. The CDR3 DNA follows: TGTGCCAGTAGTTGGACAATGAGAAACACCATATATTTT.

The chain employs TRBV5-4 and TRBJ1-4, with 10 bases aligning to TRBD1. The V segment lost 4 bases and the J segment 7 bases; nucleotides outside the gene matches: 7. The CDR3 has 15 amino acids. The germline gives CDR1 SGHNT, CDR2 YYREEE (reference sequence). CDR3 loop: CASSRDRGRGEKLFF. The CDR3 DNA follows: TGTGCCAGCAGCAGAGACAGGGGGCGCGGTGAAAAACTGTTTTTT.

The chain combines TRBV7-8 with TRBJ1-1, with 10 positions matching TRBD1. CDR3 length equals 15 residues. Germline V lookup: CDR1 SGHVS, CDR2 FQNEAQ. V lost 0 bases to trimming and J lost 4 bases; unmatched junction nucleotides: 2. The CDR3 sequence: CASSLAGQGVTEAFF. CDR3 DNA: TGTGCCAGCAGCTTAGCTGGACAGGGGGTCACTGAAGCTTTCTTT.

A few counts support this clone. The V gene is TRBV12-5, the J gene TRBJ2-7; D uncertain. Trimming shortened V by 2 bases and J by 6 bases, and 8 bases separated the two germline ends. Germline-derived CDR1 and CDR2 are LGHNT and FRNRAP. The CDR3 is 12 residues long. The CDR3 nucleotides are TGTGCTAGTGGTTTGCAGCTTGGCGAGCAGTACTTC. It translates to CASGLQLGEQYF.

The chain is built from TRBV19 and TRBJ2-1; possible D gene TRBD1, 5 bases. CDR1 and CDR2 from the germline V gene are LNHDA and SQIVND (reference sequence). Trimming stripped 4 bases from V and 5 bases from J, with 18 bases between. This CDR3 region has 16 residues. CDR3: CASSRRQINTHNEQFF. In DNA, the CDR3 is TGTGCCAGTAGTAGAAGACAGATAAATACTCACAATGAGCAGTTCTTC.

V gene TRBV28 combines with J gene TRBJ1-1, with a tentative D call TRBD1 (5 bases). Trimming stripped 4 bases from V and 8 bases from J, with 14 bases between. The CDR3 covers 13 residues. CDR1 is MDHEN, CDR2 SYDVKM, per germline. The chain's CDR3 is CASSSGMPVEAFF. Here the CDR3 DNA reads TGTGCCAGCAGTTCAGGGATGCCCGTCGAAGCTTTCTTT.

The V gene is TRBV19, the J gene TRBJ2-7; TRBD2 aligns across 12 bases. Per germline, CDR1 LNHDA and CDR2 SQIVND (reference sequence). The CDR3 sequence is 19 residues long. Trimming removed 5 bases from V and 4 bases from J; junction bases left unmatched: 18. Here the CDR3 DNA reads TGTGCCAGTAGTTCACGACCAGCGCTAGCGGGGGGGATCGGGTACGAGCAGTACTTC. Protein product: CASSSRPALAGGIGYEQYF.

The chain has TRBV6-5 and TRBJ2-7; either TRBD1 or TRBD2 may fit D (5 bases each). Trimming removed 5 bases from V and 6 bases from J, with 17 bases in between. The CDR3 is 14 amino acids. Germline loops: CDR1 MNHEY, CDR2 SVGAGI. Written as DNA, the CDR3 is TGTGCCAGCAGTCTGAGGGGTCCTTCCGCCGAGCAGTACTTC. It is translated as CASSLRGPSAEQYF.

V is TRBV5-4 and J is TRBJ2-1; D not certain. The CDR3 has 14 residues. The germline V gene encodes CDR1 SGHNT and CDR2 YYREEE (reference sequence). The V and J ends lost 4 bases and 0 bases respectively, with 8 bases between them. This chain's CDR3 is CASSPRSSYNEQFF. The DNA for the CDR3 is TGTGCCAGCAGCCCTAGGAGCTCCTACAATGAGCAGTTCTTC.

The chain is built from TRBV21-1 and TRBJ2-5; the table assigns TRBD2, which was not confirmed against the DNA. TRBV21-1 is shown as a pseudogene. The length of the CDR3 is 17 residues. Written as DNA, the CDR3 is TGTGCCAGCAGCAAAATGACTACAAGGGTGCTTAAAGAGACCCAGTACTTC. Translating gives CASSKMTTRVLKETQYF.

This chain links TRBV28 with TRBJ1-5; unclear D gene. CDR3 length: 14 residues. CDR1 is MDHEN, CDR2 SYDVKM, per germline. Trimming cost V 6 bases and J 0 bases, with 9 bases left between them. CDR3 DNA: TGTGCCAGCAGACCTCAAAGTAGCAATCAGCCCCAGCATTTT. As protein: CASRPQSSNQPQHF.

The chain has TRBV5-6 and TRBJ1-3; the D is unclear. The CDR3 length is 13 residues. CDR1 is SGHDT, CDR2 YYEEEE, per germline. Trimming cost V 0 bases and J 4 bases, with 5 bases left between them. CDR3 in DNA: TGTGCCAGCAGCTTGGTGGGAGGAAACACCATATATTTT. This encodes CASSLVGGNTIYF.

The chain employs TRBV27 and TRBJ1-1; D is ambiguous. Germline lookup yields CDR1 MNHEY and CDR2 SMNVEV (reference sequence). Trimming left V 0 bases short and J 1 base short, with 9 bases between. The CDR3 runs 15 residues. CDR3 sequence: CASSLSAGANTEAFF. In DNA, the CDR3 is TGTGCCAGCAGTTTATCGGCAGGAGCGAACACTGAAGCTTTCTTT.

J is TRBJ2-2 and V is TRBV28; TRBD2 might be the D (6 bases). Germline CDR1 is MDHEN and CDR2 is SYDVKM. CDR3 length: 14 amino acids. Deletions cut 3 bases from V and 8 bases from J, with 13 bases between. The chain's CDR3 is CASSFLSGTGELFF. The CDR3 DNA reads TGTGCCAGCAGTTTCCTTTCCGGGACTGGGGAGCTGTTTTTT.

This clone appeared a single time. The chain uses TRBV6-6 and TRBJ1-6; possibly TRBD1 for D (6 bases). Germline V gene sequence: CDR1 MNHNY, CDR2 SVGAGI (reference sequence). The length of the CDR3 is 18 residues. Trimming cost V 5 bases and J 4 bases, with 21 bases left between them. This chain's CDR3 is CASSPRPRTVSYNSPLHF. CDR3 sequence (DNA): TGTGCCAGCAGTCCACGGCCCAGGACAGTTTCTTATAATTCACCCCTCCACTTT.

The rearrangement links TRBV7-2 to TRBJ1-2; D possibly corresponds to TRBD1 (5 bases). V was trimmed by 1 base and J by 0 bases, leaving 12 bases between them. The CDR3 sequence is 16 residues long. CDR1 is SGHTA, CDR2 FQGNSA, per germline. Here the CDR3 DNA reads TGTGCCAGCAGCTTAGTTGTCCAGGGAGCTAACTATGGCTACACCTTC. Translated, it gives CASSLVVQGANYGYTF.

This clone was seen only once. This chain connects TRBV4-1 to TRBJ2-1; 7 bases map to TRBD2. Germline-derived CDR1 and CDR2 are MGHRA and YSYEKL. V gave up 6 bases and J gave up 4 bases; unmatched junction bases: 9. The CDR3 runs to 15 residues. The CDR3 loop reads CASRPLATGYNEQFF. The CDR3 coding sequence is TGCGCCAGCAGGCCACTAGCGACTGGTTACAATGAGCAGTTCTTC.

The J gene is TRBJ1-5, the V gene TRBV7-2; 7 nucleotides align to TRBD1. The CDR3 is 15 residues long. Germline CDR1 reads SGHTA; CDR2 reads FQGNSA. V trimming: 1 base; J trimming: 5 bases; junction bases outside the gene matches: 5. The CDR3 spells CASSLETGFYQPQHF. Here the CDR3 DNA reads TGTGCCAGCAGCTTAGAGACAGGGTTTTATCAGCCCCAGCATTTT.

This CDR3 reads CASSLASGTDTQYF. In nucleotides, the CDR3 is TGTGCCAGCAGCTTAGCTAGCGGGACAGATACGCAGTATTTT. The chain uses TRBV7-2 and TRBJ2-3; TRBD2 agrees at 7 bases. The CDR3 covers 14 residues. The germline V gene encodes CDR1 SGHTA and CDR2 FQGNSA. With V trimmed by 0 bases and J by 3 bases, 0 bases remained unmatched.

The chain carries TRBV7-9 and TRBJ2-3; 9 positions agree with TRBD1. CDR1 and CDR2 from the germline V gene are SEHNR and FQNEAQ (reference sequence). The CDR3 extends over 16 amino acids. Losses at the gene ends were 5 bases for V and 3 bases for J; bases not matched to a gene: 9. CDR3 residues: CASSEMGTGKTDTQYF. DNA of the CDR3: TGTGCCAGCAGCGAAATGGGGACAGGGAAAACAGATACGCAGTATTTT.

Only a few counts were recorded for this clone. V usage is TRBV7-9 and J usage is TRBJ2-7, with 8 positions matching TRBD2. This CDR3 comprises 15 residues. The junction had 8 bases not matched to a gene; V was cut back by 5 bases and J by 2 bases. Germline loops: CDR1 SEHNR, CDR2 FQNEAQ (reference sequence). CDR3 coding DNA: TGTGCCAGCAGCCCCCGGGGGGGGTCGACCTACGAGCAGTACTTC. Its protein product is CASSPRGGSTYEQYF. The variable domain in full, with the rest retrieved from reference TRBV7-9 and TRBJ2-7, is DTGVSQNPRHKITKRGQNVTFRCDPISEHNRLYWYRQTLGQGPEFLTYFQNEAQLEKSRLLSDRFSAERPKGSFSTLEIQRTEQGDSAMYLCASSPRGGSTYEQYFGPGTRLTVT.

This clone was recorded only once. The rearrangement links TRBV28 to TRBJ2-5; D call uncertain. This CDR3 spans 12 amino acids. Per the germline V gene, CDR1 is MDHEN and CDR2 is SYDVKM. V was pared by 6 bases and J by 2 bases, with 7 bases between. This chain's CDR3 is CASSPPQETQYF. CDR3 DNA sequence: TGTGCCAGCAGCCCACCTCAAGAGACCCAGTACTTC.

V gene TRBV5-5 combines with J gene TRBJ1-1; possibly TRBD1 for D (5 bases). Germline V lookup: CDR1 SGHKS, CDR2 YYEKEE (reference sequence). The V and J ends lost 3 bases and 7 bases respectively, with 19 bases between them. The CDR3 runs 15 residues. This chain's CDR3 is CASSWIHGASDEAFF. In DNA, the CDR3 is TGTGCCAGCAGCTGGATTCACGGGGCGTCAGATGAAGCTTTCTTT.

The chain couples TRBV19 to TRBJ1-1; TRBD1 is a possible D gene (5 bases). The CDR3 has 13 residues. The germline CDR1 and CDR2 sequences are LNHDA and SQIVND (reference sequence). Trimming stripped 9 bases from V and 1 base from J, with 12 bases between. As DNA, the CDR3 is TGTGCCAGCAGGGCAGATCGGAACACTGAAGCTTTCTTT. Its translation: CASRADRNTEAFF.

This chain joins TRBV12-5 and TRBJ1-5; 7 bases line up with TRBD1. Per germline, CDR1 LGHNT and CDR2 FRNRAP. V shed 1 base and J 1 base; nucleotides not matched to a gene: 22. This CDR3 has 22 residues. DNA for the CDR3: TGTGCTAGTGGTTTGGGTTCCGTACGGGGCAGGGGGTATACCCTAAGCAATCAGCCCCAGCATTTT. Translated, it gives CASGLGSVRGRGYTLSNQPQHF.

The chain recombines TRBV9 with TRBJ2-2, with 7 bases matching TRBD2. This CDR3 contains 14 residues. CDR1 and CDR2 from the germline V gene are SGDLS and YYNGEE. Trimming took 10 bases from V and 2 from J; bases not matched to a gene: 8. CDR3 residues: CACRTSLNTGELFF. CDR3 DNA sequence: TGTGCCTGTCGGACTAGTCTAAACACCGGGGAGCTGTTTTTT. Filled out from reference TRBV9 and TRBJ2-2, the complete variable domain reads DSGVTQTPKHLITATGQRVTLRCSPRSGDLSVYWYQQSLDQGLQFLIQYYNGEERAKGNILERFSAQQFPDLHSELNLSSLELGDSALYFCACRTSLNTGELFFGEGSRLTVL.